The 14 T cell receptor beta chains reported below all come from one sample, sequenced in a study of OX40 agonist ivuxolimab in advanced cancers. Method: immunoSEQ multiplex PCR; TCRdb's copy keeps in-frame clones and lacks some. The sample consists of around 80,000 clones, 87% of them appearing once. The material was CD4+ or CD8+ T cells sorted from blood, obtained in a trial of the OX40 agonist ivuxolimab. The receptors originated from an adult with an advanced solid tumor such as melanoma, head and neck, liver or kidney cancer.

This clone came up once. J is TRBJ2-7 and V is TRBV2; tentative D call: TRBD2 (5 bases). This CDR3 has 13 amino acids. V lost 8 bases to trimming and J lost 6 bases, with 17 bases between them. Germline V lookup: CDR1 SNHLY, CDR2 FYNNEI. The CDR3 DNA reads TGTGCCAGCGATCCCACGGGGTCTGGCGAGCAGTACTTC. Protein sequence: CASDPTGSGEQYF.

The chain uses TRBV5-6 and TRBJ2-7; TRBD1 aligns across 8 bases. Germline assignment: CDR1 SGHDT and CDR2 YYEEEE. This CDR3 is built from 15 residues. V was pared by 3 bases and J by 2 bases, with 7 bases of the junction left unmatched. The CDR3 bases are TGTGCCAGCAGCTCCGCGGGACAGGTCGCCTACGAGCAGTACGTC. Its translation is CASSSAGQVAYEQYV.

The chain carries TRBV5-4 and TRBJ2-7; D gene uncertain. The ends were cut back, 2 bases at V and 7 bases at J, with 13 bases in the middle. The length of the CDR3 is 13 residues. The V gene's germline CDR1 is SGHNT and CDR2 YYREEE (reference sequence). For the CDR3, the DNA is TGTGCCAGCAGCTTTTCGCCGGGTGGGGAGCAGTACTTC. Encoded protein: CASSFSPGGEQYF.

This clone was counted a single time. The gene calls are TRBV27 and TRBJ2-1; D is possibly TRBD2 (6 bases). The V gene lost 3 bases and the J gene lost 4 bases, with 16 bases spanning the gap. The CDR3 runs 16 residues. Germline-derived CDR1 and CDR2 are MNHEY and SMNVEV (reference sequence). The chain's CDR3 is CASSFLGTPSYNEQFF. CDR3 bases: TGTGCCAGCAGTTTTCTTGGGACTCCTTCATACAATGAGCAGTTCTTC.

This chain links TRBV28 with TRBJ1-5, with a tentative D call TRBD1 (5 bases). Germline values: CDR1 MDHEN, CDR2 SYDVKM. V lost 5 bases and J 11 bases, leaving 19 bases between the germline ends. The CDR3 spans 14 residues. The CDR3 bases are TGTGCCAGCAGTCCCCCCATGGGGGGTAAGTCCCAGCATTTT. It encodes CASSPPMGGKSQHF.

This clone has just one count. The J gene is TRBJ1-2, the V gene TRBV28, with D possibly TRBD1 on 6 matching bases. Germline loops: CDR1 MDHEN, CDR2 SYDVKM. There are 14 residues in the CDR3. Trimming removed 9 bases at V and 8 bases at J, with 22 bases between. As DNA, the CDR3 is TGTGCCAGTTCGTATCCCGACAGGAATATCGGCTACACCTTC. Translated: CASSYPDRNIGYTF.

The chain employs TRBV19 and TRBJ1-1; D possibly corresponds to TRBD1 (5 bases). This CDR3 is built from 13 residues. CDR1 is LNHDA and CDR2 is SQIVND in the germline V gene (reference sequence). V was shortened by 4 bases and J by 3 bases, with 9 bases between the two germline ends. The CDR3 sequence: CASSKRGDTEAFF. The CDR3 DNA reads TGTGCCAGTAGTAAACGAGGGGACACTGAAGCTTTCTTT.

The chain is built from TRBV2 and TRBJ2-3; 10 bases are a match to TRBD1. Germline V CDR1 and CDR2: SNHLY, FYNNEI. The CDR3 sequence is 14 residues long. V was pared by 4 bases and J by 4 bases, with 2 bases of the junction left unmatched. The CDR3 region is CASSGGTGADTQYF. The CDR3 DNA follows: TGTGCCAGCAGTGGGGGGACAGGGGCAGATACGCAGTATTTT.

The sample holds one count of this clone. This sequence joins TRBV6-5 and TRBJ1-1; D not certain. Trimming shortened V by 2 bases and J by 7 bases, and 5 bases separated the two germline ends. The CDR3 loop spans 11 amino acids. Germline CDR1 and CDR2: MNHEY and SVGAGI. The CDR3 bases are TGTGCCAGCAGTTACAGCTTTGAAGCTTTCTTT. This sequence encodes CASSYSFEAFF.

CDR3 amino acids: CASTYRAKAYNEQFF. As DNA, the CDR3 is TGTGCCAGCACCTACCGGGCGAAGGCCTACAATGAGCAGTTCTTC. The chain couples TRBV9 to TRBJ2-1; D gene unclear. The CDR3 has 15 amino acids. V lost 6 bases to trimming and J lost 2 bases, with 15 bases between them. Per germline, CDR1 SGDLS and CDR2 YYNGEE. Filled out from reference TRBV9 and TRBJ2-1, the complete variable domain reads DSGVTQTPKHLITATGQRVTLRCSPRSGDLSVYWYQQSLDQGLQFLIQYYNGEERAKGNILERFSAQQFPDLHSELNLSSLELGDSALYFCASTYRAKAYNEQFFGPGTRLTVL.

The V gene is TRBV15, the J gene TRBJ1-5, with 7 bases aligning to TRBD1. Germline CDR1 and CDR2: LNHNV and YYDKDF (reference sequence). This CDR3 comprises 17 residues. Trimming took 3 bases from V and 2 from J; bases not matched to a gene: 10. CDR3 in amino acids: CATSRGGRGRGNQPQHF. The CDR3 DNA reads as TGTGCCACCAGCAGGGGAGGAAGGGGGCGAGGCAATCAGCCCCAGCATTTT.

This clone was recorded only once. The chain has TRBV2 and TRBJ2-4; D is uncertain. Looked up from germline, CDR1 is SNHLY and CDR2 is FYNNEI. CDR3 length: 13 residues. The V and J ends lost 4 bases and 9 bases respectively, with 13 bases between them. The CDR3 DNA follows: TGTGCCAGCAGTGGTGAGGCGTTAAGCATTCAGTACTTC. Protein: CASSGEALSIQYF.

This clone was recorded once. The chain joins TRBV11-2 to TRBJ2-1; D is unclear. V was cut by 1 base and J by 1 base, with 8 bases left in between. Germline assignment: CDR1 SGHAT and CDR2 FQNNGV. The CDR3 covers 15 residues. The DNA of the CDR3 is TGTGCCAGCAGCTTAGGAGGAACGTCCTACAATGAGCAGTTCTTC. Amino acids: CASSLGGTSYNEQFF. The full variable domain, rest sourced from reference TRBV11-2 and TRBJ2-1, is EAGVAQSPRYKIIEKRQSVAFWCNPISGHATLYWYQQILGQGPKLLIQFQNNGVVDDSQLPKDRFSAERLKGVDSTLKIQPAKLEDSAVYLCASSLGGTSYNEQFFGPGTRLTVL.

The chain recombines TRBV2 with TRBJ2-3; D is uncertain. Germline V gene data show CDR1 as SNHLY and CDR2 as FYNNEI. The CDR3 extends over 14 amino acids. Trimming removed 6 bases from V and 0 bases from J, with 10 bases in between. CDR3 coding DNA: TGTGCCAGCAGGAAGGTTGGGAGCACAGATACGCAGTATTTT. This gives the protein CASRKVGSTDTQYF.